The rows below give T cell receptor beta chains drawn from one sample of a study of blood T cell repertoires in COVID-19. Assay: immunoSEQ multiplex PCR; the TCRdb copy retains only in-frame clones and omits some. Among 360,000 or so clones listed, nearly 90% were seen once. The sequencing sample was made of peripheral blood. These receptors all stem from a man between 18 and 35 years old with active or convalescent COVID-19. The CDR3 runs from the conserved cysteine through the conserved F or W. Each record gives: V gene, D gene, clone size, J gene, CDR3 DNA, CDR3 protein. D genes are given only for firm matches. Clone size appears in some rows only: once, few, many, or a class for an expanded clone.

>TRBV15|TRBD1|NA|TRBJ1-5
TGTGCCACCAGCAGGTCGGGTGACAGGGGGCCTTATAGCAATCAGCCCCAGCATTTT
CATSRSGDRGPYSNQPQHF
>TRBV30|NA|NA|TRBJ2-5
TGTGCCTGGAGGCTGTTCGGAGAGACCCAGTACTTC
CAWRLFGETQYF
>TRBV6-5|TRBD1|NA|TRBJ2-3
TGTGCCAGCAGTAGGGACAGGGGTACAGATACGCAGTATTTT
CASSRDRGTDTQYF
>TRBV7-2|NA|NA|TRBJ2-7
TGTGCCAGCAGCCCCCGACAGTCTTCCTACGAGCAGTACTTC
CASSPRQSSYEQYF
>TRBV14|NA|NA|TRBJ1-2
TGTGCCAGCAGCCAAGGCTGGACAGACTATGGCTACACCTTC
CASSQGWTDYGYTF
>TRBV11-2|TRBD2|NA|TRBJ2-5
TGTGCCAGCAGCTCACTAGCGGGAGGGCTCTCGGCCCAGTACTTC
CASSSLAGGLSAQYF
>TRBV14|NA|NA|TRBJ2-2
TGTGCCAGCAGCCAGGGCCCTTTCCTGTTTTTT
CASSQGPFLFF
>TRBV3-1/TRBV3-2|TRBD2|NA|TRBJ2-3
TGTGCCAGCAGCCCAAGGAGGCTAGCGGGACTGACAGATACGCAGTATTTT
CASSPRRLAGLTDTQYF
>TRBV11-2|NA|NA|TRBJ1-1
TGTGCCAGCACTATGAACACTGAAGCTTTCTTT
CASTMNTEAFF
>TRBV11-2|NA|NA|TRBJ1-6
TGTGCCAGCAGGACAGGTTCCTCCTATAATTCACCCCTCCACTTT
CASRTGSSYNSPLHF
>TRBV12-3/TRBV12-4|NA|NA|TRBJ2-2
TGTGCCAGCAGTCCCACGGGAATCGGGGAGCTGTTTTTT
CASSPTGIGELFF
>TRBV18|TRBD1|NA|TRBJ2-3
TGTGCCAGCTCACCGGGGACAGGGAGCACAGATACGCAGTATTTT
CASSPGTGSTDTQYF
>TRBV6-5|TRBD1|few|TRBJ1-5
TGTGCCAGCAGAAGGACAGGGCAGAGGCAGCCCCAGCATTTT
CASRRTGQRQPQHF
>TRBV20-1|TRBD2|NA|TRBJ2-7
TGCAGTGCTAGTTGGGGGGGTGCCTACGAGCAGTACTTC
CSASWGGAYEQYF
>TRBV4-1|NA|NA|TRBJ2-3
TGCGCCAGCAGCCAAGAAAATTTAGGGGCTGCGCAGTATTTT
CASSQENLGAAQYF
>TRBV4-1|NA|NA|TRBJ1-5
TGCGCCAGCAGCCTAGAGCGGAGGGTCGGTCAGCCCCAGCATTTT
CASSLERRVGQPQHF
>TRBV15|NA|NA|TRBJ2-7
TGTGCCACCAGCAGAGGAGGGGACTCTCACTCCTACGAGCAGTACTTC
CATSRGGDSHSYEQYF
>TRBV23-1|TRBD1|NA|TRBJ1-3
TGCGCCAGCAGGGACAGGGGGTACTCTGGAAACACCATATATTTT
CASRDRGYSGNTIYF
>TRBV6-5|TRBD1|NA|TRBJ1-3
TGTGCCAGTTGGGGACAGTCCTCTGGAAACACCATATATTTT
CASWGQSSGNTIYF
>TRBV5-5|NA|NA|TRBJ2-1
TGTGCCAGCAGCCTCGGGGTAGCCGACAATGAGCAGTTCTTC
CASSLGVADNEQFF
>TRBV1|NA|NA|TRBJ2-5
TGCACCAGCAGCCAAGATGGGACTAGCGGGAGCCTCCACCAAGAGACCCAGTACTTC
CTSSQDGTSGSLHQETQYF
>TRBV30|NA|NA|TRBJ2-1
TGTGCCTGGAGTGCCATAATGGACTATCCCAATGAGCAGTTCTTC
CAWSAIMDYPNEQFF
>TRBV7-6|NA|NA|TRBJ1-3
TGTGCCAGCAGCGGGGATTCAGGGTCCGGAAACACCATATATTTT
CASSGDSGSGNTIYF
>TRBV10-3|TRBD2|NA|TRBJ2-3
TGTGCCATCAGTACTAGCGGGGGCACAGATACGCAGTATTTT
CAISTSGGTDTQYF
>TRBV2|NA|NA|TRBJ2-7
TGTGCCAGCAGTGAACGTAACAGCCAGTACTTC
CASSERNSQYF
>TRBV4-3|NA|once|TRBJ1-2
TGCGCCAGCAGCCAAGATGTCAGCTATGGCTACACCTTC
CASSQDVSYGYTF
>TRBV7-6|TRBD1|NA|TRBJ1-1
TGTGCCAGCAGCTTAGCCGGGACAGATAACACTGAAGCTTTCTTT
CASSLAGTDNTEAFF
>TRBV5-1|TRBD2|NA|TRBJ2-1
TGCGCCAGCAGCTTGGATTTGACGGGGGGGACCTCCTACAATGAGCAGTTCTTC
CASSLDLTGGTSYNEQFF
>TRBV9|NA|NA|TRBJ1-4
TGTGCCAGCAGCCTAGGGGGGGGCACGACTAATGAAAAACTGTTTTTT
CASSLGGGTTNEKLFF